Listed here are 26 T cell receptor beta chains from one sample, sequenced in a study of stem cell transplantation in POMP-related autoinflammatory disease. Profiling relied on immunoSEQ multiplex PCR, and the TCRdb table lists in-frame clones only, not all of them. The sample includes 25,000 to 40,000 clones, about 86% of them seen just once. Material: CD4+ T cells from PBMCs, obtained before stem cell transplantation. The receptors here all came from a human donor with POMP-related autoinflammation and immune dysregulation (PRAID).

The J gene is TRBJ1-6, the V gene TRBV9, with D unresolved. Germline CDR1 reads SGDLS; CDR2 reads YYNGEE. Trimming removed 0 bases from V and 9 bases from J, with 13 bases in between. This CDR3 is built from 15 residues. The CDR3 bases are TGTGCCAGCAGCGTAGAGGCAGGTAGCACTTCACCCCTCCACTTT. This gives the protein CASSVEAGSTSPLHF. Full variable domain (remainder filled in from reference TRBV9 and TRBJ1-6): DSGVTQTPKHLITATGQRVTLRCSPRSGDLSVYWYQQSLDQGLQFLIQYYNGEERAKGNILERFSAQQFPDLHSELNLSSLELGDSALYFCASSVEAGSTSPLHFGNGTRLTVT.

The DNA of the CDR3 is TGCGCCAGCAGCCAAGATACCCGGGACAGGGCCCACGAGCAGTACTTC. Its protein is CASSQDTRDRAHEQYF. The V call is TRBV4-1, the J call TRBJ2-7, with 9 bases that match TRBD1. Losses at the gene ends were 0 bases for V and 5 bases for J; bases not matched to a gene: 8. The CDR3 loop spans 16 amino acids. CDR1 MGHRA and CDR2 YSYEKL come from the germline V gene.

This chain links TRBV5-6 with TRBJ2-7, with 7 positions matching TRBD1. J gave up 6 bases and V 4 bases, and 10 bases lay outside the gene matches. Germline V CDR1 and CDR2: SGHDT, YYEEEE. The CDR3 is 14 residues long. CDR3 residues: CASSPLDRWGEQYF. CDR3 coding DNA: TGTGCCAGCAGCCCTTTGGACAGGTGGGGCGAGCAGTACTTC.

The J gene is TRBJ2-7, the V gene TRBV7-6; D is undetermined. Germline values: CDR1 SGHVS, CDR2 FNYEAQ. V was shortened by 0 bases and J by 2 bases, with 11 bases between the two germline ends. This CDR3 spans 15 amino acids. CDR3 loop: CASSLALDTAYEQYF. The CDR3 DNA follows: TGTGCCAGCAGCTTAGCCCTAGACACGGCCTACGAGCAGTACTTC.

This chain joins TRBV2 and TRBJ2-5; maybe TRBD2 (5 bases). Per the germline V gene, CDR1 is SNHLY and CDR2 is FYNNEI. This CDR3 spans 15 amino acids. V gave up 2 bases and J gave up 7 bases, with 17 bases separating them. The CDR3 sequence is CASSERVRLYGTQYF. The CDR3 coding sequence is TGTGCCAGCAGTGAAAGGGTCCGACTATACGGGACCCAGTACTTC.

The chain combines TRBV30 with TRBJ2-2, with TRBD1 matching 8 bases. Unmatched junction bases numbered 5, after V lost 8 bases and J lost 0 bases. This CDR3 is built from 14 residues. Per the germline V gene, CDR1 is GTSNPN and CDR2 is SVGIG (reference sequence). This CDR3 reads CARDRGSNTGELFF. The CDR3 DNA reads TGTGCCCGAGACAGGGGATCGAACACCGGGGAGCTGTTTTTT.

Of note for this clone: One end of the junction fails to match germline, which may point to a read error. The genes are TRBV14 and TRBJ2-5; TRBD1 matches at 7 bases. The CDR3 covers 11 residues. Germline V gene sequence: CDR1 SGHDN, CDR2 FVKESK. The CDR3 loop is CASSQGTAQYF. As DNA, the CDR3 is TGTGCCAGCAGTCAAGGGACAGCCCAGTACTTC.

The chain joins TRBV2 to TRBJ2-2, with unresolved D. V lost 7 bases, J lost 1 base, and 7 bases lay in between. The germline CDR1 and CDR2 sequences are SNHLY and FYNNEI. The CDR3 is made up of 13 amino acids. CDR3 sequence (DNA): TGTGCCAGCATTCAGGAGAACACCGGGGAGCTGTTTTTT. Its translation: CASIQENTGELFF.

The rearrangement uses TRBV7-3 and TRBJ2-1; 11 bases map to TRBD2. This CDR3 spans 15 amino acids. The ends lost 5 bases at V and 4 bases at J; junction bases unmatched: 4. From germline, CDR1 is SGHTA and CDR2 FQGTGA. DNA of the CDR3: TGTGCCAGCAGCCTGACTAGCGGGATTTACAATGAGCAGTTCTTC. Its translation is CASSLTSGIYNEQFF.

The gene calls are TRBV6-1 and TRBJ1-2; TRBD1 matches at 7 bases. The CDR3 loop spans 14 amino acids. V trimming: 7 bases; J trimming: 9 bases; junction bases outside the gene matches: 14. Germline V gene lookup returns CDR1 MNHNS and CDR2 SASEGT. CDR3 sequence (DNA): TGTGCCAGCACCTACTTCGGGACAGTTGCGAGCTACACCTTC. Translation gives CASTYFGTVASYTF.

This chain links TRBV9 with TRBJ2-5, with TRBD2 as a possible D gene (6 bases). The CDR3 runs to 14 residues. V was cut by 0 bases and J by 2 bases, with 8 bases left in between. CDR1 is SGDLS, CDR2 YYNGEE, per germline. As DNA, the CDR3 is TGTGCCAGCAGCGTAGCAGGGAGGCAAGAGACCCAGTACTTC. It translates to CASSVAGRQETQYF. The variable domain in full, completed from reference TRBV9 and TRBJ2-5, reads DSGVTQTPKHLITATGQRVTLRCSPRSGDLSVYWYQQSLDQGLQFLIQYYNGEERAKGNILERFSAQQFPDLHSELNLSSLELGDSALYFCASSVAGRQETQYFGPGTRLLVL.

The V gene is TRBV5-1, the J gene TRBJ2-3; 12 nucleotides agree with TRBD2. Germline CDR1 and CDR2: SGHRS and YFSETQ. With V trimmed by 4 bases and J by 6 bases, 6 bases remained unmatched. The CDR3 totals 15 residues. Written as DNA, the CDR3 is TGCGCCAGCAGCCCGACTAGCGGGAGAGGGGATACGCAGTATTTT. The encoded protein is CASSPTSGRGDTQYF.

This clone was observed once. V gene TRBV5-6 combines with J gene TRBJ1-4, with D perhaps TRBD1 (5 bases). CDR3 length: 18 residues. V was cut by 4 bases and J by 4 bases, with 23 bases left in between. Per germline, CDR1 SGHDT and CDR2 YYEEEE. CDR3 DNA: TGTGCCAGCAGCCACCCCAGCCTCGGGGCGGGATATAATGAAAAACTGTTTTTT. Protein: CASSHPSLGAGYNEKLFF.

The rearrangement uses TRBV6-5 and TRBJ2-7, with D unclear. CDR1 and CDR2 (germline): MNHEY, SVGAGI. The V gene lost 2 bases and the J gene lost 0 bases, with 8 bases spanning the gap. This CDR3 contains 14 residues. The CDR3 DNA reads TGTGCCAGCAGTTACACCAGGAGCTCCTACGAGCAGTACTTC. Protein product: CASSYTRSSYEQYF.

This rearrangement joins TRBV6-1 to TRBJ2-7; D gene unclear. Between the trimmed V and J ends, which lost 2 bases and 4 bases, there was a span of 9 bases. The germline V gene has CDR1 MNHNS and CDR2 SASEGT. The CDR3 runs 13 residues. The CDR3 coding sequence is TGTGCCAGCAGTGAAAAACTGCATTACGAGCAGTACTTC. Its translation is CASSEKLHYEQYF.

This chain joins TRBV2 and TRBJ1-6; the D gene is possibly TRBD1 (5 bases). Germline V gene data show CDR1 as SNHLY and CDR2 as FYNNEI. Trimming pared 7 bases from V and 8 bases from J, leaving 15 bases between. The CDR3 consists of 14 residues. CDR3 residues: CASIPDGDYSPLHF. The CDR3 DNA follows: TGTGCCAGCATCCCGGACGGGGACTATTCACCCCTCCACTTT. The entire variable domain, with the rest obtained from reference TRBV2 and TRBJ1-6, is as follows: EPEVTQTPSHQVTQMGQEVILRCVPISNHLYFYWYRQILGQKVEFLVSFYNNEISEKSEIFDDQFSVERPDGSNFTLKIRSTKLEDSAMYFCASIPDGDYSPLHFGNGTRLTVT.

The J gene is TRBJ1-3, the V gene TRBV6-1, with no clear D. Trimming took 6 bases from V and 0 from J, leaving 12 bases between them. Per the germline V gene, CDR1 is MNHNS and CDR2 is SASEGT. This CDR3 spans 15 amino acids. In nucleotides, the CDR3 is TGTGCCAGCAGATTTAGTAGCTCCTCTGGAAACACCATATATTTT. Translation: CASRFSSSSGNTIYF.

J is TRBJ2-1 and V is TRBV6-6; 15 bases match TRBD2. V lost 4 bases and J lost 7; bases outside the gene matches: 5. The CDR3 spans 16 residues. Germline CDR1 MNHNY, CDR2 SVGAGI (reference sequence). The CDR3 DNA reads TGTGCCAGCAGTTGGACTAGCGGGAGGGAGGAGAATGAGCAGTTCTTC. Protein sequence: CASSWTSGREENEQFF.

This clone has more than one count but fewer than ten. V is TRBV4-1 and J is TRBJ1-4; no clear D gene. Looked up from germline, CDR1 is MGHRA and CDR2 is YSYEKL. CDR3 size: 13 residues. The V end lost 3 bases, the J end lost 8 bases, and 10 bases lay between the germline ends. The CDR3 DNA is TGCGCCAGCAGCCACCCTCCTAGGGAAAAACTGTTTTTT. Translated, it gives CASSHPPREKLFF.

This clone came up once. The rearrangement joins TRBV20-1 to TRBJ2-1, with D unclear. Trimming took 6 bases from V and 8 from J, leaving 11 bases between them. The V gene's germline CDR1 is DFQATT and CDR2 SNEGSKA (reference sequence). The CDR3 sequence is 11 residues long. CDR3 region: CSASDPHEQFF. The CDR3 DNA is TGCAGTGCCTCCGACCCCCATGAGCAGTTCTTC.

This clone was detected only once. The V gene is TRBV7-6, the J gene TRBJ1-6; maybe TRBD1 (6 bases). This CDR3 has 14 residues. CDR1 and CDR2 from the germline V gene are SGHVS and FNYEAQ. V lost 1 base and J lost 8, with 9 bases in between. CDR3 in amino acids: CASSLVGGDSPLHF. In DNA, the CDR3 is TGTGCCAGCAGCTTAGTAGGGGGGGATTCACCCCTCCACTTT.

This clone was seen more than once but under ten times. The chain couples TRBV5-4 to TRBJ1-1; D may be TRBD1 (5 bases). This CDR3 comprises 13 residues. Trimming cost V 4 bases and J 8 bases, with 15 bases left between them. Germline lookup yields CDR1 SGHNT and CDR2 YYREEE (reference sequence). The chain's CDR3 is CASSTGVSIEAFF. CDR3 nucleotide sequence: TGTGCCAGCAGCACAGGAGTGTCCATAGAAGCTTTCTTT.

The chain is built from TRBV6-1 and TRBJ1-1; D possibly corresponds to TRBD1 (6 bases). CDR3 length equals 14 residues. Trimming took off 7 bases at V and 0 bases at J, with 12 bases between the two ends. The germline gives CDR1 MNHNS, CDR2 SASEGT. The CDR3: CASTGGRMNTEAFF. In DNA, the CDR3 is TGTGCCAGCACGGGGGGGCGGATGAACACTGAAGCTTTCTTT.

V is TRBV19 and J is TRBJ2-6, with TRBD1 matching over 8 bases. Germline CDR1 LNHDA, CDR2 SQIVND (reference sequence). J gave up 12 bases and V 2 bases, and 12 bases lay outside the gene matches. The CDR3 sequence is 16 residues long. The CDR3 DNA is TGTGCCAGTAGTATACGGAGGGCAGGGGGCTTTAGCGTCCTGACTTTC. As protein: CASSIRRAGGFSVLTF.

This chain links TRBV5-1 with TRBJ2-7, with 11 bases lining up with TRBD2. Germline values: CDR1 SGHRS, CDR2 YFSETQ. This CDR3 contains 13 residues. The V segment lost 5 bases and the J segment 3 bases; nucleotides outside the gene matches: 1. CDR3 amino acids: CASRGTSGYEQYF. For the CDR3, the DNA is TGCGCCAGCAGGGGGACTAGCGGCTACGAGCAGTACTTC.

V gene TRBV7-9 combines with J gene TRBJ1-2; TRBD1 aligns across 11 bases. V was clipped by 5 bases and J by 8 bases; unmatched bases: 4. CDR1 SEHNR and CDR2 FQNEAQ come from the germline V gene (reference sequence). The CDR3 consists of 13 residues. CDR3 DNA sequence: TGTGCCAGCAGCACGCGGACAGGGGGCGGCTACACCTTC. It specifies CASSTRTGGGYTF.